This TCR beta chain emerged from a study of blood T cell repertoires in COVID-19. Study in general: The analysed material was cDNA or gDNA that came from T cells, B-cell-depleted T cells, or PBMCs.

Clones were read by immunoSEQ multiplex PCR, and TCRdb kept only the in-frame ones, dropping some. The profile shows some 270,000 clones, about 90% of them singletons. Those who participated ranged in age from roughly 18 to 89 years and resided in approximately 26 US areas. This CDR3 comprises 20 residues. With V trimmed by 1 base and J by 0 bases, 13 bases remained unmatched. Per the germline V gene, CDR1 is LGHNA and CDR2 is YNFKEQ. This sequence originates from a woman aged 60-75 years who had recovered from COVID-19. The chain is built from TRBV4-2 and TRBJ2-1, with 9 bases aligning to TRBD2. The sample was PBMCs or T cells enriched from blood (not recorded which). The CDR3 sequence is CASSQVKAGGPSGSYNEQFF. For the CDR3, the DNA is TGTGCCAGCAGCCAAGTTAAGGCGGGAGGGCCCTCGGGCTCCTACAATGAGCAGTTCTTC.